Listed below are T cell receptor beta chains from one sample, sequenced in a study of patients and donors after allogeneic stem cell transplantation. TCRdb re-analysed the RT-PCR reads in MiXCR, keeping a single row per CDR3 protein. The table shows 900,000 to 1,000,000 distinct CDR3 sequences, with under 20% occurring only once. The sample taken for sequencing was blood, either unsorted or a sorted T cell fraction (not recorded which). All receptors derive from a human donor who was either an allogeneic HSCT recipient or a stem cell or donor lymphocyte infusion donor (not recorded which). It is not recorded whose cells these are; they may come from a transplant donor. The CDR3 runs from the conserved cysteine through the conserved F or W. D genes are given only for firm matches. Part of the rows lack a size; the others show once, few, many or a class for expanded clones.

. TRBJ1-1 . TRBV27 TGTGCCAGCGACCGCTCCCGGAGATTTAGCACTGAAGCTTTCTTT CASDRSRRFSTEAFF
TRBD1 TRBJ1-4 few TRBV6-1 TGTGCCAGCAGTAAGTACAGGGGAGCAGAAAAACTGTTTTTT CASSKYRGAEKLFF
. TRBJ1-5 . TRBV24-1 TGTGCCACCAGTGACTTTACAGGGATTCAGCCCCAGCATTTT CATSDFTGIQPQHF
. TRBJ1-1 few TRBV20-1 TGCAGTGCTAGAACCGGAGGGAGGAACACTGAAGCTTTCTTT CSARTGGRNTEAFF
. TRBJ2-1 . TRBV30 TGTGCCTGGAGTGATTCCCTCTACAATGAGCAGTTCTTC CAWSDSLYNEQFF
. TRBJ2-1 few TRBV6-2/TRBV6-3 TGTGCCAGCAGACTCACTAGCAACAATGAGCAGTTCTTC CASRLTSNNEQFF
. TRBJ2-7 few TRBV20-1 TGCAGTGCGCCAGGCTTATACGAGCAGTACTTC CSAPGLYEQYF
. TRBJ1-1 few TRBV24-1 TGTGCCACCAAGGCAGGGACCAACACTGAAGCTTTCTTT CATKAGTNTEAFF
. TRBJ1-1 many TRBV5-8 TGTGCCAGCAGCAGCGGTTGGGTGAACACTGAAGCTTTCTTT CASSSGWVNTEAFF
TRBD1 TRBJ1-5 few TRBV4-1 TGCGCCAGCAGCCAAGCTCAGGGGGAGTATCAGCCCCAGCATTTT CASSQAQGEYQPQHF